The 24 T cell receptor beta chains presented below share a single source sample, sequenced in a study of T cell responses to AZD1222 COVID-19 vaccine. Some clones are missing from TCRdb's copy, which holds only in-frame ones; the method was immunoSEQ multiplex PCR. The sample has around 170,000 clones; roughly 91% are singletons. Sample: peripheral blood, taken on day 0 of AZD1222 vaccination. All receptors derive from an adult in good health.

In DNA, the CDR3 is TGTGCCAGCAGCGTAATCTCAGGGGGCCCGCTCCTCAATCAGCCCCAGCATTTT. This encodes CASSVISGGPLLNQPQHF. V is TRBV2 and J is TRBJ1-5, with TRBD1 identical over 8 bases. The germline CDR1 and CDR2 sequences are SNHLY and FYNNEI. V shed 6 bases and J 3 bases; nucleotides not matched to a gene: 16. CDR3 size: 18 residues.

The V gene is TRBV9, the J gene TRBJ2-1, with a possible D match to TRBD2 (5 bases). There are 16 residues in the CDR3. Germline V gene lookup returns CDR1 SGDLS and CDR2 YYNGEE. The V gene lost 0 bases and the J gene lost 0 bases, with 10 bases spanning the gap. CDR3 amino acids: CASSVGGRGSYNEQFF. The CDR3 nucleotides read TGTGCCAGCAGCGTAGGAGGACGGGGCTCCTACAATGAGCAGTTCTTC.

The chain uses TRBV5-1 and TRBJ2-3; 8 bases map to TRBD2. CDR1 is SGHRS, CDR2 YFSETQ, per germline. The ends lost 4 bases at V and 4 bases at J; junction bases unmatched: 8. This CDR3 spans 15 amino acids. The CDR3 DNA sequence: TGCGCCAGCAGCGCGGGCGGACTAGCCTCAGATACGCAGTATTTT. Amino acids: CASSAGGLASDTQYF. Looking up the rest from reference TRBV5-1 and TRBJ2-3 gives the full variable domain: KAGVTQTPRYLIKTRGQQVTLSCSPISGHRSVSWYQQTPGQGLQFLFEYFSETQRNKGNFPGRFSGRQFSNSRSEMNVSTLELGDSALYLCASSAGGLASDTQYFGPGTRLTVL.

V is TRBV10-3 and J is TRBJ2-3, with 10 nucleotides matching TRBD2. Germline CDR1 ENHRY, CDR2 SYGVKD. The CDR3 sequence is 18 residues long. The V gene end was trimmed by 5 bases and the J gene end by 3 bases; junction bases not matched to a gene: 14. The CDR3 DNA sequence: TGTGCCATCAGTCCCAATTGGGCTAGCGGGAGTAGTACAGATACGCAGTATTTT. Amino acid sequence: CAISPNWASGSSTDTQYF.

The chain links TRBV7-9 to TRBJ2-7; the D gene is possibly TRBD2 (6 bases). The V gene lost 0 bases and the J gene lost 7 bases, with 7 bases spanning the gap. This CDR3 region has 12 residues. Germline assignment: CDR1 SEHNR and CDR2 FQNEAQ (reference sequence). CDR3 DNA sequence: TGTGCCAGCAGCTTAGCGGGGACTGAGCAGTACTTC. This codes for CASSLAGTEQYF.

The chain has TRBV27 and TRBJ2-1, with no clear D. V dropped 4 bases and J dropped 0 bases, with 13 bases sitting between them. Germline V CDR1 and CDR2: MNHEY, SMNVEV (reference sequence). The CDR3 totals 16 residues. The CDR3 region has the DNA TGTGCCAGCAGTTCCCCCGGAATAAGCTCCTACAATGAGCAGTTCTTC. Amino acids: CASSSPGISSYNEQFF.

The CDR3 protein is CASSQDRGSRCTF. As DNA, the CDR3 is TGTGCCAGCAGCCAAGATCGCGGGAGTCGATGCACCTTC. This chain links TRBV3-1 (or the pseudogene TRBV3-2) with TRBJ1-2; D is undetermined. The CDR3 length is 13 residues. V was pared by 0 bases and J by 13 bases, with 15 bases between. The germline V gene has CDR1 LGHDT and CDR2 YNNKEL (reference sequence).

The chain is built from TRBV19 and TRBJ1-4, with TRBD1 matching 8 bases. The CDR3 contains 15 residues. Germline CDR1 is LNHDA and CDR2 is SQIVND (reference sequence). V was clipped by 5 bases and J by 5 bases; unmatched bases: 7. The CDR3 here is CASSPTDRVNEKLFF. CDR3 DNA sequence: TGTGCCAGTAGTCCAACGGACAGGGTAAATGAAAAACTGTTTTTT.

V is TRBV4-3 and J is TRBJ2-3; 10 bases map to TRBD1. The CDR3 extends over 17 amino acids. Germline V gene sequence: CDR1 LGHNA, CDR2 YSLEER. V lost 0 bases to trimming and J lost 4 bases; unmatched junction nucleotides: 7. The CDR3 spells CASSQDGGQGEADTQYF. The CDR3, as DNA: TGCGCCAGCAGCCAAGACGGAGGACAGGGGGAGGCAGATACGCAGTATTTT.

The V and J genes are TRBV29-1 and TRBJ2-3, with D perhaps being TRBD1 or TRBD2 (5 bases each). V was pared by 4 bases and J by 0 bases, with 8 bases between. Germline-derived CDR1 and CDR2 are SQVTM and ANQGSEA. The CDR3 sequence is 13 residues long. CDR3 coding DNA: TGCAGCGTTGCCAGGGACAGCACAGATACGCAGTATTTT. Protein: CSVARDSTDTQYF.

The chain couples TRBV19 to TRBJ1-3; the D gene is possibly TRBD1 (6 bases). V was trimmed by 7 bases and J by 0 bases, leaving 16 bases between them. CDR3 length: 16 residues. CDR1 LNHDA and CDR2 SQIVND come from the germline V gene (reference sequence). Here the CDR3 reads CASISGAYLSGNTIYF. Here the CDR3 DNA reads TGTGCCAGTATTTCAGGGGCCTATCTCTCTGGAAACACCATATATTTT.

The CDR3 here is CASSEATGGYYGYTF. The CDR3 nucleotides are TGTGCCAGCAGTGAAGCGACAGGGGGCTACTATGGCTACACCTTC. V and J are TRBV6-1 and TRBJ1-2, with TRBD1 identical over 10 bases. Germline trimming cut 0 bases from V and 3 bases from J; bases unmatched to any gene: 1. The CDR3 length is 15 residues. The V gene's germline CDR1 is MNHNS and CDR2 SASEGT.

CDR3: CASSVGPGISEQYF. The CDR3 DNA reads as TGTGCCAGCAGCGTAGGGCCAGGGATTTCCGAGCAGTACTTC. The rearrangement links TRBV9 to TRBJ2-7; maybe TRBD1 (5 bases). The V and J ends lost 0 bases and 6 bases respectively, with 13 bases between them. The length of the CDR3 is 14 residues. Germline CDR1 SGDLS, CDR2 YYNGEE.

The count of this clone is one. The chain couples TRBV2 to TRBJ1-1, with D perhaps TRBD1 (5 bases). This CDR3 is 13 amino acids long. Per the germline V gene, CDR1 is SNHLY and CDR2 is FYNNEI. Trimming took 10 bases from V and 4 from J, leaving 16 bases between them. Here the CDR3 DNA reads TGTGCCACCTCGGGAGGGGTGGGCACTGAAGCTTTCTTT. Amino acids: CATSGGVGTEAFF.

CDR3 coding DNA: TGTGCCAGCATCACCCGGCGGGAAGAGGGTGAAAAACTGTTTTTT. Residues: CASITRREEGEKLFF. The chain recombines TRBV2 with TRBJ1-4; D call uncertain. V shed 7 bases and J shed 7 bases, with 19 bases lying between them. Germline-derived CDR1 and CDR2 are SNHLY and FYNNEI. This CDR3 has 15 amino acids.

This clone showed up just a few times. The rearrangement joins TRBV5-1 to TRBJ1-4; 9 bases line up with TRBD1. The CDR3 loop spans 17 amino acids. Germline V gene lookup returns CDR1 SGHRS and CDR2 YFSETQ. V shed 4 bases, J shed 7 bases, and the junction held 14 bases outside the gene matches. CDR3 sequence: CASSKGDRQGVSEKLFF. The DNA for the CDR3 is TGCGCCAGCAGCAAAGGCGACCGACAGGGGGTTAGTGAAAAACTGTTTTTT.

The CDR3 spells CASSQVGRVKAFDEQYF. CDR3 DNA: TGCGCCAGCAGCCAAGTGGGCCGGGTTAAGGCATTCGACGAGCAGTACTTC. The chain recombines TRBV4-1 with TRBJ2-7, with D unresolved. Germline V gene lookup returns CDR1 MGHRA and CDR2 YSYEKL. V was cut by 1 base and J by 5 bases, with 21 bases left in between. The CDR3 runs to 17 residues.

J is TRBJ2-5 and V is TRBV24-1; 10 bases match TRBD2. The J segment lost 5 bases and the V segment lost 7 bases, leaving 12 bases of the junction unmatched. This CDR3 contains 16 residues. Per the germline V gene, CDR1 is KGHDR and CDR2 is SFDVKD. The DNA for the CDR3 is TGTGCCACCAGCCACTTATCTAGCGGGAGATCGGAGACCCAGTACTTC. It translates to CATSHLSSGRSETQYF.

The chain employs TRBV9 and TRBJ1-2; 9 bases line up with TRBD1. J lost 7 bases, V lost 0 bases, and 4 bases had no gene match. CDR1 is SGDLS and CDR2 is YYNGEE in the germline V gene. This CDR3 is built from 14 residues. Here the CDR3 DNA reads TGTGCCAGCAGCGTAGTGACAGGGGGGTCTGGCTACACCTTC. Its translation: CASSVVTGGSGYTF. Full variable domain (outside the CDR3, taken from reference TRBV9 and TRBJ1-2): DSGVTQTPKHLITATGQRVTLRCSPRSGDLSVYWYQQSLDQGLQFLIQYYNGEERAKGNILERFSAQQFPDLHSELNLSSLELGDSALYFCASSVVTGGSGYTFGSGTRLTVV.

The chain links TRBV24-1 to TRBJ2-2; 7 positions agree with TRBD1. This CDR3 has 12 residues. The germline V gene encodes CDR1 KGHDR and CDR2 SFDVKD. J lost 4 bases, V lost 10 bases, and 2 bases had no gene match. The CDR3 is CATQGSTGELFF. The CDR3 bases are TGTGCCACACAGGGGAGCACCGGGGAGCTGTTTTTT.

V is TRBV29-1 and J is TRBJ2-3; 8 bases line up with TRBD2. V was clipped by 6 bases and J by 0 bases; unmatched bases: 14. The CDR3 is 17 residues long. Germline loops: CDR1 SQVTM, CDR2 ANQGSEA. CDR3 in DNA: TGCAGCGTCTCAGGACTAGCAACATCAACTAGCACAGATACGCAGTATTTT. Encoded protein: CSVSGLATSTSTDTQYF.

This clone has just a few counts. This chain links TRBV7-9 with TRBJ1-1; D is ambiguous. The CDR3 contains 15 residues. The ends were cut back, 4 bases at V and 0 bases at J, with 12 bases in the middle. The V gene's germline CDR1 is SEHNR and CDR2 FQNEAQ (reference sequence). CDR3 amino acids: CASSSASRVNTEAFF. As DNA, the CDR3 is TGTGCCAGCAGCTCCGCGAGTAGGGTGAACACTGAAGCTTTCTTT.

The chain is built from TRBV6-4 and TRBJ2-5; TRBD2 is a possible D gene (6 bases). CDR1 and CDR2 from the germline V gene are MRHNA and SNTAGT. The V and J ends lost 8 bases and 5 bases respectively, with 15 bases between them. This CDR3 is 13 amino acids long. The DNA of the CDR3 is TGTGCCAGCGCACGGGAGTCGGGGGAGACCCAGTACTTC. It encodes CASARESGETQYF.

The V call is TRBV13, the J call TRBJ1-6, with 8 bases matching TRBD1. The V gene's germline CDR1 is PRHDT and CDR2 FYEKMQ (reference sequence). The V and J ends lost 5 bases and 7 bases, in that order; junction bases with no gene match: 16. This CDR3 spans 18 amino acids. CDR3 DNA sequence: TGTGCCAGCAGCCCCGAACCAGCAGGACAGGGAGGAAATTCACCCCTCCACTTT. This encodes CASSPEPAGQGGNSPLHF.